This T cell receptor beta chain was retrieved from a study of beta chain features in type 1 diabetes. Trimming removed 7 bases from V and 5 bases from J, with 13 bases in between. The CDR3 is 13 residues long. Germline CDR1 reads MNHEY; CDR2 reads SVGAGI. Each of the CD4+ naive, central memory, regulatory and stem cell-like memory populations was sorted via CD45RO/CCR7/CD25/CD127/CD95/CD27. With respect to this clone: Its antigen is still unknown.

Sequencing targeted expressed TCRB transcripts, as all isolated RNA had been reverse transcribed. Here immunoSEQ multiplex PCR was the method, and the copy in TCRdb shows in-frame clones only, minus some. Of around 170,000 clones listed, roughly 10% were seen once; the top ten hold about 0.75%. Findings of the study overall: Shorter TCRB CDR3s, moderately but significantly so, marked every one of the four CD4+ subsets in Type 1 diabetes patients. There was a possibility that cDNA sequencing over-represented cells with high TCR expression. A pattern of fewer insertions and more deletions at VDJ junctions was seen in type 1 diabetes patients. In patients and controls equally, PCR might favor templates that are shorter.

Sequenced sample: central memory CD4+ T cells from blood. The TCR originated in a woman between 25 and 40 years old with type 1 diabetes. This chain uses TRBV6-5 with TRBJ2-3; D is ambiguous. The CDR3 sequence is CASTDPPGDTQYF. The CDR3 region has the DNA TGTGCCAGCACCGATCCACCCGGAGATACGCAGTATTTT.